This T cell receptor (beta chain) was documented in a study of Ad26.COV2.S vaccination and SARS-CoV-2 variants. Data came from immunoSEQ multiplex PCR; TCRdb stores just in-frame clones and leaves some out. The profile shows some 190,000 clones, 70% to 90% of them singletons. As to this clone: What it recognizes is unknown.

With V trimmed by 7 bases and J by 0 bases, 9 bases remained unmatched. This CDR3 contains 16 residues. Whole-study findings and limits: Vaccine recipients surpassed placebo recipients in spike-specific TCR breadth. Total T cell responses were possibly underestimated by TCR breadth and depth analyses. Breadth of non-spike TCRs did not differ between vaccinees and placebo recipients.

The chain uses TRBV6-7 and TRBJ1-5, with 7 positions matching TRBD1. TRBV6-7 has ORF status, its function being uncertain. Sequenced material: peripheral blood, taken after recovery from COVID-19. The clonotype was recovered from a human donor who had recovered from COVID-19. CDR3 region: CASKSTGEDSNQPQHF. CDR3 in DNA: TGTGCCAGCAAAAGTACAGGGGAGGATAGCAATCAGCCCCAGCATTTT.